The 30 T cell receptor beta chains listed next were all sequenced from one sample in a study of molecular identifiers for immune sequencing clone quantification (dated by TCRdb to between 2018 and 2020). Libraries were prepared through PCR. The listed sequencing device is NextSeq 500. The public sequencing data were trimmed at Q25 with fastp and processed into clonotypes with MiXCR by TCRdb, which kept only in-frame beta chains. CDR3 protein sequences are deduplicated, and each keeps its most common genes and DNA. In all, the sample holds about 510,000 distinct CDR3 sequences, and about 25% of those were seen once. The ten largest clones represent 0.7% to 0.9% of the sample. Input material: naive CD8+ T cells from blood, with Jurkat cell RNA spiked in. Taken with the paper, the label for cell subset or site translates to: FACS-sorted CD8+CD4-CCR7+CD45RA+ naive T cells. The origin of the receptors is a human donor in good health. Some libraries in this study had Jurkat cell RNA spiked in.

With regard to this clonotype: A read error may explain this, as a much larger clone is one base away. The CDR3 DNA is TGTGCCAGCAGCTTAGTCTCGGGAGGCACAGATGCGCAGTATTTT. Protein sequence: CASSLVSGGTDAQYF. V gene TRBV7-9 combines with J gene TRBJ2-3, with 7 positions matching TRBD2. This CDR3 is 15 amino acids long. Germline CDR1 and CDR2: SEHNR and FQNEAQ (reference sequence).

There are many counts of this clonotype. The chain carries TRBV12-3 or TRBV12-4 and TRBJ1-4; D is ambiguous. The CDR3 runs to 14 residues. The germline V and J ends were trimmed by 4 bases and 3 bases, with 9 bases remaining between them. The CDR3 nucleotides read TGTGCCAGCAGTTCCACCCCTTCTAATGAAAAACTGTTTTTT. Protein product: CASSSTPSNEKLFF.

This chain uses TRBV11-2 with TRBJ2-7; D unresolved. Germline-derived CDR1 and CDR2 are SGHAT and FQNNGV. With 4 bases removed from V and 1 base from J, the gap between germline ends came to 8 bases. The CDR3 is 13 residues long. CDR3 DNA: TGTGCCAGCAGCTCGACGGTTTCCTACGAGCAGTACTTC. The encoded protein is CASSSTVSYEQYF.

This clonotype occurred many times. The chain couples TRBV7-2 to TRBJ2-1, with D maybe TRBD2 (7 bases). Germline V gives CDR1 SGHTA, CDR2 FQGNSA. The V end lost 1 base, the J end lost 0 bases, and 13 bases lay between the germline ends. The CDR3 covers 17 residues. DNA for the CDR3: TGTGCCAGCAGCTTAGTCGCGGGGGCTCGCTCCTACAATGAGCAGTTCTTC. Encoded protein: CASSLVAGARSYNEQFF.

The chain has TRBV29-1 and TRBJ2-1; 9 nucleotides align to TRBD1. V trimming: 7 bases; J trimming: 7 bases; junction bases outside the gene matches: 8. CDR3 size: 13 residues. Germline lookup yields CDR1 SQVTM and CDR2 ANQGSEA. The DNA of the CDR3 is TGCAGCGCCCGGGACAGGGTTTCGAATGAGCAGTTCTTC. Its protein is CSARDRVSNEQFF.

On this clonotype itself: This sequence may be a read error, since a much larger clone differs from it by one base. The chain employs TRBV6-2 or TRBV6-3 and TRBJ2-7, with D hard to call. Germline CDR1 MNHEY, CDR2 SVGEGT. The CDR3 is made up of 13 amino acids. CDR3 sequence reads: CASNYGRSYEQYF. The CDR3 nucleotides are TGTGCCAGCAATTACGGCCGGAGCTACGAGCAGTACTTC.

The chain joins TRBV28 to TRBJ2-3; tentative D call: TRBD2 (6 bases). The CDR3 length is 15 residues. Germline V lookup: CDR1 MDHEN, CDR2 SYDVKM. Trimming removed 5 bases at V and 2 bases at J, with 14 bases between. In DNA, the CDR3 is TGTGCCAGCAGTGTAGCTAGCGTATTCACAGATACGCAGTATTTT. It specifies CASSVASVFTDTQYF.

The chain uses TRBV7-9 and TRBJ1-2; no firm D call. Trimming took 5 bases from V and 6 from J, leaving 13 bases between them. The CDR3 sequence is 13 residues long. The germline V gene encodes CDR1 SEHNR and CDR2 FQNEAQ (reference sequence). The CDR3 loop is CASSPSMAHGYTF. CDR3 in DNA: TGTGCCAGCAGCCCCAGCATGGCACATGGCTACACCTTC. The whole variable domain, filled in from reference TRBV7-9 and TRBJ1-2, reads DTGVSQNPRHKITKRGQNVTFRCDPISEHNRLYWYRQTLGQGPEFLTYFQNEAQLEKSRLLSDRFSAERPKGSFSTLEIQRTEQGDSAMYLCASSPSMAHGYTFGSGTRLTVV.

The V call is TRBV30, the J call TRBJ2-7; tentatively, D is TRBD2 (6 bases). In germline, CDR1 is GTSNPN, CDR2 SVGIG (reference sequence). CDR3 length equals 14 residues. V lost 3 bases and J 2 bases, leaving 14 bases between the germline ends. CDR3 nucleotides: TGTGCCTGGAGCAAAATAGCGGACACCTACGAGCAGTACTTC. Its translation: CAWSKIADTYEQYF. The variable domain in full, completed from reference TRBV30 and TRBJ2-7, reads SQTIHQWPATLVQPVGSPLSLECTVEGTSNPNLYWYRQAAGRGLQLLFYSVGIGQISSEVPQNLSASRPQDRQFILSSKKLLLSDSGFYLCAWSKIADTYEQYFGPGTRLTVT.

There are many counts of this clonotype. This chain links TRBV29-1 with TRBJ2-1, with 7 positions matching TRBD2. Germline V gives CDR1 SQVTM, CDR2 ANQGSEA. This CDR3 spans 12 amino acids. The junction had 2 bases not matched to a gene; V was cut back by 7 bases and J by 2 bases. The CDR3 here is CSGGLAYNEQFF. The CDR3, as DNA: TGCAGCGGAGGACTAGCCTACAATGAGCAGTTCTTC.

This clonotype has at least ten counts. This chain joins TRBV5-4 and TRBJ2-7; 7 bases fit TRBD2. Germline trimming cut 3 bases from V and 4 bases from J; bases unmatched to any gene: 1. There are 12 residues in the CDR3. Germline assignment: CDR1 SGHNT and CDR2 YYREEE (reference sequence). The CDR3 sequence is CASSWGGYEQYF. The CDR3 DNA is TGTGCCAGCAGCTGGGGAGGGTACGAGCAGTACTTC.

This clonotype was counted between two and nine times. A much larger clonotype is one base distant, so this may be a read error. This chain links TRBV29-1 with TRBJ2-2; 7 bases are shared with TRBD1. CDR1 and CDR2 from the germline V gene are SQVTM and ANQGSEA. This CDR3 comprises 13 residues. The CDR3 loop is CSVQGWTTEELFF. In DNA form, the CDR3 reads TGCAGCGTACAGGGGTGGACCACCGAGGAGCTGTTTTTT.

This clonotype has only a few counts. J is TRBJ1-4 and V is TRBV9; D might be TRBD1 (6 bases). There are 16 residues in the CDR3. Trimming removed 4 bases from V and 0 bases from J, with 13 bases in between. Germline V gene sequence: CDR1 SGDLS, CDR2 YYNGEE. In DNA, the CDR3 is TGTGCCAGCAGCCCAGGACAGCGCCCAACTAATGAAAAACTGTTTTTT. It encodes CASSPGQRPTNEKLFF.

As to this clonotype: This may arise from a read error, as a much more abundant clone is one base away. This chain connects TRBV2 to TRBJ1-4, with 9 bases that match TRBD1. CDR1 SNHLY and CDR2 FYNNEI come from the germline V gene. V trimming: 8 bases; J trimming: 7 bases; junction bases outside the gene matches: 8. The CDR3 length is 14 residues. In nucleotides, the CDR3 is TGTGCCAGCGAAGGACAGGGGAGGAGTGAAAAACTGTTTTTT. Protein: CASEGQGRSEKLFF.

CDR3 DNA: TGTGCCAGCAGCACCGGAGCTGGGTATGAGACCCAGTACTTC. Protein: CASSTGAGYETQYF. The J gene is TRBJ2-5, the V gene TRBV27, with no clear D. Between the trimmed V and J ends, which lost 6 bases and 5 bases, there was a span of 16 bases. Looked up from germline, CDR1 is MNHEY and CDR2 is SMNVEV (reference sequence). This CDR3 is 14 amino acids long.

This clonotype was picked up a small number of times. The genes are TRBV4-1 and TRBJ2-3, with D possibly TRBD1 on 7 matching bases. V lost 4 bases and J 4 bases, leaving 18 bases between the germline ends. Germline CDR1 is MGHRA and CDR2 is YSYEKL. The CDR3 runs to 16 residues. The CDR3 bases are TGCGCCAGCAGCCCCCGTGCAGGGGGGCTCCCAGATACGCAGTATTTT. Its translation is CASSPRAGGLPDTQYF.

The V gene is TRBV25-1, the J gene TRBJ2-1; no clear D. Germline CDR1 and CDR2: MGHDK and SYGVNS. The CDR3 loop spans 12 amino acids. V was cut by 4 bases and J by 6 bases, with 7 bases left in between. The CDR3 sequence: CASSGSSNEQFF. The CDR3 DNA reads TGTGCCAGCAGTGGATCTAGCAATGAGCAGTTCTTC.

This clonotype appeared once. V and J are TRBV3-1 and TRBJ2-1, with 10 nucleotides matching TRBD2. J was trimmed by 7 bases and V by 4 bases; bases with no gene match: 10. CDR1 is LGHDT and CDR2 is YNNKEL in the germline V gene (reference sequence). The CDR3 sequence is 16 residues long. The CDR3: CASSLNPGLASNEQFF. As DNA, the CDR3 is TGTGCCAGCAGCCTAAACCCGGGACTAGCGTCGAATGAGCAGTTCTTC.

At least ten counts were recorded for this clonotype. V gene TRBV19 combines with J gene TRBJ2-5; D uncertain. CDR1 and CDR2 (germline): LNHDA, SQIVND (reference sequence). V lost 0 bases, J lost 3 bases, and 8 bases lay in between. The CDR3 contains 14 residues. The DNA of the CDR3 is TGTGCCAGTAGTATAGATACGGCGGAAGAGACCCAGTACTTC. Translated: CASSIDTAEETQYF.

A word on this clonotype: Given a much more abundant clone one base away, this may be a read error. The chain couples TRBV13 to TRBJ1-1; no reliable D call. In germline, CDR1 is PRHDT, CDR2 FYEKMQ (reference sequence). The CDR3 sequence is 15 residues long. CDR3 nucleotide sequence: TGTGCCAGCAGCCCCTATGGGGTTCAGAACACTCAAGCTTTCTTT. Amino acid sequence: CASSPYGVQNTQAFF.

Comments on this clonotype: The CDR3 does not end in the conserved phenylalanine or tryptophan, so this is likely a read error. The V gene is TRBV27, the J gene TRBJ2-7; TRBD2 matches at 7 bases. The germline V gene has CDR1 MNHEY and CDR2 SMNVEV (reference sequence). Trimming removed 5 bases from V and 0 bases from J; junction bases left unmatched: 13. CDR3 size: 17 residues. CDR3 region: CASSPLGEGRSSYEQYI. Written as DNA, the CDR3 is TGTGCCAGCAGTCCCTTAGGGGAGGGGCGGAGCTCCTACGAGCAGTACATC.

A remark on this clonotype: A read error may account for a junction end that differs from germline. The chain combines TRBV7-9 with TRBJ2-3; D not resolved. This CDR3 comprises 16 residues. Looked up from germline, CDR1 is SEHNR and CDR2 is FQNEAQ (reference sequence). CDR3 amino acids: CARSPPMGDRTDTQYF. CDR3 DNA: TGTGCCCGCAGCCCCCCCATGGGTGACCGCACAGATACGCAGTATTTT.

Only a few counts were recorded for this clonotype. This chain connects TRBV5-6 to TRBJ2-2; D gene unclear. The CDR3 consists of 16 residues. The germline V gene encodes CDR1 SGHDT and CDR2 YYEEEE. V lost 0 bases, J lost 0 bases, and 9 bases lay in between. CDR3 in DNA: TGTGCCAGCAGCTTGGTTGAATTCTCGAACACCGGGGAGCTGTTTTTT. It translates to CASSLVEFSNTGELFF. The variable domain in full, completed from reference TRBV5-6 and TRBJ2-2, reads DAGVTQSPTHLIKTRGQQVTLRCSPKSGHDTVSWYQQALGQGPQFIFQYYEEEERQRGNFPDRFSGHQFPNYSSELNVNALLLGDSALYLCASSLVEFSNTGELFFGEGSRLTVL.

This clonotype has just a few counts. The chain uses TRBV4-3 and TRBJ2-7, with TRBD2 matching 8 bases. Losses at the gene ends were 0 bases for V and 3 bases for J; bases not matched to a gene: 10. CDR3 length: 17 residues. The germline V gene has CDR1 LGHNA and CDR2 YSLEER. The CDR3 loop reads CASSQDDGRGDLYEQYF. The DNA for the CDR3 is TGCGCCAGCAGCCAAGATGACGGGAGGGGGGACCTCTACGAGCAGTACTTC.

This clonotype was detected many times. The V and J genes are TRBV6-5 and TRBJ1-1; D gene uncertain. V was clipped by 1 base and J by 3 bases, with 6 bases between them. The CDR3 spans 13 residues. The germline V gene encodes CDR1 MNHEY and CDR2 SVGAGI. This chain's CDR3 is CASSYLQDTEAFF. As DNA, the CDR3 is TGTGCCAGCAGTTACTTGCAGGACACTGAAGCTTTCTTT.

This clonotype was seen a handful of times. This chain uses TRBV10-3 with TRBJ2-7, with 7 bases that match TRBD2. CDR3 length: 12 amino acids. With 2 bases clipped from V and 6 bases from J, the junction kept 1 base outside the gene matches. Germline V gives CDR1 ENHRY, CDR2 SYGVKD. The CDR3 here is CAISEGGVEQYF. In DNA form, the CDR3 reads TGTGCCATCAGTGAGGGGGGGGTCGAGCAGTACTTC.

The sample holds a few counts of this clonotype. The V call is TRBV29-1, the J call TRBJ2-4, with 9 positions matching TRBD1. Germline V gene data show CDR1 as SQVTM and CDR2 as ANQGSEA. CDR3 length: 16 residues. Unmatched junction bases numbered 9, after V lost 1 base and J lost 5 bases. In nucleotides, the CDR3 is TGCAGCGTTGAAGGAGGGACAGGGTTGGGTGAAAACATTCAGTACTTC. Residues: CSVEGGTGLGENIQYF.

This clonotype was found a few times. An end of the junction does not agree with germline; a read error may underlie this. This chain connects TRBV29-1 to TRBJ1-4; no reliable D call. Germline lookup yields CDR1 SQVTM and CDR2 ANQGSEA. This CDR3 contains 11 residues. CDR3 protein: CSVVANGKLFF. CDR3 in DNA: TGCAGCGTTGTGGCTAATGGAAAACTGTTTTTT.

Comment on this clonotype: A much larger clone lies one base from this, so it may be a read error. The genes are TRBV27 and TRBJ2-7; D may match TRBD1 or TRBD2 (5 bases each). The germline gives CDR1 MNHEY, CDR2 SMNVEV (reference sequence). The CDR3 extends over 13 amino acids. The CDR3 here is CASSPGPHLEQHF. DNA of the CDR3: TGTGCCAGCAGCCCGGGACCCCACTTGGAGCAGCACTTC.

This clonotype was counted only a few times. This sequence joins TRBV7-6 and TRBJ2-1; D remains ambiguous. V lost 1 base, J lost 8 bases, and 18 bases lay in between. CDR3 length: 16 amino acids. Germline assignment: CDR1 SGHVS and CDR2 FNYEAQ. CDR3 bases: TGTGCCAGCAGCTTAGTCGCACAATCCGGCACAGATGAGCAGTTCTTC. This translates into CASSLVAQSGTDEQFF.